Only one count was recorded for the clone carrying this T cell receptor beta chain. Its cognate antigen is unknown. The data originate from a study of T cell responses to AZD1222 COVID-19 vaccine. Study findings and constraints: Baseline serostatus was positive in only six AZD1222 recipients.

The protocol was immunoSEQ multiplex PCR, while the TCRdb copy is restricted to in-frame clones and leaves out a portion. The repertoire holds fewer than 120,000 clones, with about 90% as singletons. The source is an adult who received the AZD1222 COVID-19 vaccine. The material sequenced was peripheral blood, taken 28 days after the second AZD1222 dose.

In nucleotides, the CDR3 is TGCAGTGCTAGTGAGGACTATGGCTACACCTTC. Translation gives CSASEDYGYTF. The chain carries TRBV20-1 and TRBJ1-2, with D hard to call. This CDR3 region has 11 residues. Germline CDR1 and CDR2: DFQATT and SNEGSKA (reference sequence). Trimming cost V 3 bases and J 3 bases, with 5 bases left between them.